This TCR beta chain was found in a study of vaccination effects on CD4 cells after COVID-19. In regard to this clone: What it recognizes is unknown. Mismatch with germline at one junction end may stem from a read error.

TCRdb keeps only in-frame clones here, not all; method: immunoSEQ multiplex PCR. The sample includes about 32,000 clones, 72% of them seen just once. Antigen-specific CD4+ T cells were expanded with viral peptide pools in the ViraFEST assay before sequencing. Subsequent to a culture period of roughly 11 days, CD4+ T cells were isolated. Participants were vaccinated with two doses of either the BNT162b2 or mRNA-1273 vaccine. Recipients of the vaccine had no prior SARS-CoV-2 infection and negative nucleocapsid antibodies. The source of this sequence is a human donor who received a COVID-19 vaccine. The sample consisted of CD4+ T cells from PBMCs cultured with HCoV-229E spike peptides, taken after COVID-19 vaccination.

The CDR3: CASTLEGYGGYGYTF. The CDR3, as DNA: TGTGCCAGCACCTTAGAGGGGTACGGGGGCTATGGCTACACCTTC. The rearrangement uses TRBV7-8 and TRBJ1-2; D is perhaps TRBD1 (5 bases). Germline V gene lookup returns CDR1 SGHVS and CDR2 FQNEAQ. The CDR3 runs to 15 residues.